These 9 T cell receptor beta chains came from one sample sequenced in a study of T cell repertoires in cytomegalovirus infection. For these receptors, no antigen is known. In TCRdb, the reads were re-called with MiXCR into one record per CDR3 protein. Of fewer than 25,000 distinct CDR3 sequences in the sample, about 22% were seen once. This specimen consisted of CD8+ T cells from cultured PBMCs, obtained from culture after CMV antigen stimulation. The source is a human donor in good health (CMV status not recorded). Some clones in this sample may be carry-over from other donors' samples.

V and J are TRBV19 and TRBJ2-1; 7 bases are a match to TRBD2. Germline V gene data show CDR1 as LNHDA and CDR2 as SQIVND (reference sequence). This CDR3 contains 16 residues. V lost 5 bases and J lost 2; bases outside the gene matches: 9. The CDR3 is CASSALGGSPYNEQFF. The CDR3, as DNA: TGTGCCAGTAGTGCCCTCGGGGGGTCCCCCTACAATGAGCAGTTCTTC.

This clonotype was picked up a small number of times. The J gene is TRBJ2-7, the V gene TRBV7-9, with 9 bases fitting TRBD1. J lost 5 bases, V lost 5 bases, and 13 bases had no gene match. The V gene's germline CDR1 is SEHNR and CDR2 FQNEAQ (reference sequence). CDR3 size: 16 residues. The CDR3 here is CASSGTGTGNPHEQYF. The CDR3 DNA sequence: TGTGCCAGCAGCGGAACCGGGACAGGGAATCCCCACGAGCAGTACTTC.

This clonotype has just a few counts. The V gene is TRBV12-3 or TRBV12-4, the J gene TRBJ1-1; D possibly corresponds to TRBD1 (5 bases). Trimming left V 3 bases short and J 2 bases short, with 22 bases between. The CDR3 contains 18 residues. The CDR3: CASSFFRVYPGANTEAFF. CDR3 sequence (DNA): TGTGCCAGCAGTTTCTTTCGGGTATATCCCGGGGCCAACACTGAAGCTTTCTTT.

The rearrangement links TRBV5-1 to TRBJ1-5, with D unclear. Germline loops: CDR1 SGHRS, CDR2 YFSETQ. V was shortened by 4 bases and J by 5 bases, with 13 bases between the two germline ends. The CDR3 contains 14 residues. The CDR3 sequence: CASSPGGGYQPQHF. The DNA of the CDR3 is TGCGCCAGCAGCCCCGGCGGAGGGTATCAGCCCCAGCATTTT.

This clonotype was detected ten times or more. The rearrangement links TRBV19 to TRBJ2-7, with D uncertain. In germline, CDR1 is LNHDA, CDR2 SQIVND (reference sequence). V lost 3 bases to trimming and J lost 3 bases, with 15 bases between them. This CDR3 contains 15 residues. The CDR3 loop reads CASSIWYGHGYEQYF. The CDR3 coding sequence is TGTGCCAGTAGTATTTGGTACGGGCATGGCTACGAGCAGTACTTC.

This clonotype was recorded a few times. The chain carries TRBV12-3 or TRBV12-4 and TRBJ2-5; 16 positions match TRBD2. Trimming at V came to 5 bases and at J to 4 bases, leaving 10 bases not matched to a gene. The CDR3 is 18 residues long. The CDR3 DNA reads as TGTGCCAGCAGTCTGGGGGGACTAGCGGGGGGGAGAGTAGAGACCCAGTACTTC. Amino acids: CASSLGGLAGGRVETQYF.

The table lists this clonotype with many counts. The gene calls are TRBV4-3 and TRBJ2-1, with 7 positions matching TRBD2. CDR3 size: 15 residues. Germline V gene data show CDR1 as LGHNA and CDR2 as YSLEER. J lost 8 bases, V lost 0 bases, and 7 bases had no gene match. As DNA, the CDR3 is TGCGCCAGCAGCCAAGACGTCTCCAGCGGGGATGAGCAGTTCTTC. Protein product: CASSQDVSSGDEQFF.

The chain couples TRBV2 to TRBJ2-7; the match to TRBD2 covers 7 bases. The ends lost 7 bases at V and 4 bases at J; junction bases unmatched: 10. Germline CDR1 reads SNHLY; CDR2 reads FYNNEI. This CDR3 has 14 amino acids. CDR3 coding DNA: TGTGCCAGCATGGCACCCCGGGGGGAATACGAGCAGTACTTC. It translates to CASMAPRGEYEQYF.

This clonotype was seen at least ten times. This sequence joins TRBV7-8 and TRBJ2-5; 8 nucleotides line up with TRBD2. Germline V lookup: CDR1 SGHVS, CDR2 FQNEAQ. This CDR3 is built from 15 residues. V shed 3 bases and J 2 bases; nucleotides not matched to a gene: 5. The CDR3 DNA follows: TGTGCCAGCAGCTTTGCGGGGGGATTGCAAGAGACCCAGTACTTC. Protein sequence: CASSFAGGLQETQYF.